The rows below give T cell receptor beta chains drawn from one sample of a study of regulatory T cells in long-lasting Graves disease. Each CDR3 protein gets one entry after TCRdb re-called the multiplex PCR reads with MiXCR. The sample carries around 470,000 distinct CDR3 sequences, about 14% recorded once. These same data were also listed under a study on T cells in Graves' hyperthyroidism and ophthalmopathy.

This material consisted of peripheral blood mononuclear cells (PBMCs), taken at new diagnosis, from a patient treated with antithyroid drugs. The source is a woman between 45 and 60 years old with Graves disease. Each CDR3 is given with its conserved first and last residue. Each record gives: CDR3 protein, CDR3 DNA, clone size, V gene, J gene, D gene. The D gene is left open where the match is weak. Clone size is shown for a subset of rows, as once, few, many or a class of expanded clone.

CDR3: CASSPTDGEKLFF
DNA: TGTGCCAGCTCACCGACAGATGGTGAAAAACTGTTTTTT
size: many
V: TRBV18
J: TRBJ1-4
D: .

CDR3: CASSLNIGLTGEQFF
DNA: TGTGCCAGCAGCTTAAATATCGGACTGACGGGTGAGCAGTTCTTC
size: few
V: TRBV5-6
J: TRBJ2-1
D: .

CDR3: CASSYGTGEKGQYF
DNA: TGTGCCAGCAGTTACGGGACAGGGGAGAAAGGACAGTACTTC
size: .
V: TRBV6-2/TRBV6-3
J: TRBJ2-7
D: TRBD1

CDR3: CASRPSGSAGELFF
DNA: TGTGCCAGCAGGCCCAGCGGGAGCGCCGGGGAGCTGTTTTTT
size: many
V: TRBV14
J: TRBJ2-2
D: TRBD2

CDR3: CASSLVAGGTGELFF
DNA: TGTGCCAGCAGCTTAGTTGCGGGAGGAACCGGGGAGCTGTTTTTT
size: many
V: TRBV5-6
J: TRBJ2-2
D: TRBD2

CDR3: CASRRTSAYEQYF
DNA: TGTGCCAGCAGGAGGACTAGCGCCTACGAGCAGTACTTC
size: many
V: TRBV27
J: TRBJ2-7
D: TRBD2

CDR3: CASSRRTGIETQYF
DNA: TGTGCCAGCAGCCGTCGGACAGGGATAGAGACCCAGTACTTC
size: .
V: TRBV7-6
J: TRBJ2-5
D: TRBD1

CDR3: CASSSASGYEQYF
DNA: TGTGCCAGCAGCTCCGCGTCTGGCTACGAGCAGTACTTC
size: many
V: TRBV7-2
J: TRBJ2-7
D: .

CDR3: CASSASVGQVNTEAFF
DNA: TGTGCCAGCAGCGCGAGTGTGGGACAGGTGAACACTGAAGCTTTCTTT
size: many
V: TRBV9
J: TRBJ1-1
D: TRBD1

CDR3: CASSQIQGPTGELFF
DNA: TGTGCCAGCAGCCAAATACAGGGGCCCACCGGGGAGCTGTTTTTT
size: .
V: TRBV7-3
J: TRBJ2-2
D: TRBD1

CDR3: CASSLGEGGIYEQYF
DNA: TGTGCCAGCAGCTTGGGAGAGGGGGGGATCTACGAGCAGTACTTC
size: many
V: TRBV7-3
J: TRBJ2-7
D: .

CDR3: CASSLMVAPIRSGANVLTF
DNA: TGTGCCAGCAGCTTAATGGTGGCACCGATTCGCTCTGGGGCCAACGTCCTGACTTTC
size: few
V: TRBV7-8
J: TRBJ2-6
D: .

CDR3: CASSRKPRHPERNIQYF
DNA: TGTGCCAGCAGTCGTAAGCCTAGACATCCCGAAAGAAACATTCAGTACTTC
size: many
V: TRBV7-9
J: TRBJ2-4
D: .

CDR3: CASSSQSGTSGITGELFF
DNA: TGTGCCAGCAGTTCCCAATCCGGGACTAGCGGGATTACCGGGGAGCTGTTTTTT
size: many
V: TRBV6-5
J: TRBJ2-2
D: TRBD2

CDR3: CASIATVTTNTGELFF
DNA: TGCGCCAGCATAGCTACGGTTACCACGAACACCGGGGAGCTGTTTTTT
size: many
V: TRBV10-2
J: TRBJ2-2
D: .

CDR3: CAIWGGRADEQFF
DNA: TGTGCCATCTGGGGCGGGAGGGCAGATGAGCAGTTCTTC
size: many
V: TRBV10-3
J: TRBJ2-1
D: TRBD2

CDR3: CASSKVANNEQFF
DNA: TGTGCCAGCAGCAAGGTAGCGAACAATGAGCAGTTCTTC
size: .
V: TRBV6-1
J: TRBJ2-1
D: .

CDR3: CASSFGPSGKNIQYF
DNA: TGTGCCAGCAGCTTCGGGCCTAGCGGAAAAAACATTCAGTACTTC
size: many
V: TRBV7-9
J: TRBJ2-4
D: TRBD2